This T cell receptor beta chain was identified during a study of T cell repertoires in cytomegalovirus infection. As for the study in general: The public TCR beta signatures pointed to both CMV infection and matching HLA type.

TCRdb itself ran the reads through MiXCR, one entry per CDR3 protein. This table holds a few hundred thousand distinct CDR3 sequences, under 20% found once. The CDR3 covers 14 residues. In germline, CDR1 is MNHEY, CDR2 SVGEGT. V lost 11 bases and J 8 bases, leaving 22 bases between the germline ends. Regarding the study as a whole: There were carriers of CMV plus the relevant HLA, and cumulative public TCR beta family frequency identified them.

Worth noting for this clonotype: Its antigen is unknown.

This TCR was recovered from a human donor in good health (CMV status not recorded). Some clones in this sample may be carry-over from other donors' samples. The chain has TRBV6-2 or TRBV6-3 and TRBJ2-1; D perhaps matches TRBD1 (5 bases). The sequenced sample was PBMCs. The CDR3 loop is CAASDQGPQDEQFF. In DNA form, the CDR3 reads TGTGCCGCCTCAGATCAAGGACCACAGGATGAGCAGTTCTTC.